This passage covers 15 T cell receptor beta chains from one sample sequenced in a study of ipilimumab plus nivolumab after autologous stem cell transplantation. Profiled with immunoSEQ multiplex PCR; TCRdb holds only in-frame clones, not every one. The sample shows 10,000 to 15,000 clones, around 70% of them seen only once. The source was PBMCs, collected in a trial of ipilimumab plus nivolumab as post-transplant consolidation. The receptors were gathered from a male donor with diffuse large B-cell lymphoma.

This clone was seen a few times. This chain links TRBV5-1 with TRBJ2-3, with TRBD2 matching 8 bases. The CDR3 spans 17 residues. After removal of 0 bases from V and 2 bases from J, the junction contained 8 bases not matched to a gene. Germline V CDR1 and CDR2: SGHRS, YFSETQ. The CDR3 reads CASSLEGLAGYTDTQYF. CDR3 sequence (DNA): TGCGCCAGCAGCTTGGAGGGGCTAGCGGGTTACACAGATACGCAGTATTTT.

The rearrangement joins TRBV7-3 to TRBJ2-2; D is unclear. Germline V CDR1 and CDR2: SGHTA, FQGTGA. The CDR3 runs 14 residues. Trimming shortened V by 5 bases and J by 1 base, and 8 bases separated the two germline ends. This CDR3 reads CASSHDRNTGELFF. CDR3 DNA: TGTGCCAGCAGCCACGACCGGAACACCGGGGAGCTGTTTTTT.

This clone has only one observation. Germline is not matched at one junction end, which may reflect a read error. The same CDR3 is also encoded by other DNA sequences in this sample. This rearrangement joins TRBV9 to TRBJ1-1; TRBD1 is a possible D gene (6 bases). CDR1 and CDR2 from the germline V gene are SGDLS and YYNGEE. CDR3 length equals 16 residues. The CDR3 loop reads CASSVGANGGNTEAFF. The CDR3 DNA reads TGCGCCAGCAGCGTAGGGGCAAACGGGGGCAACACTGAAGCTTTCTTT.

This chain uses TRBV7-9 with TRBJ2-7, with a tentative D call TRBD1 (5 bases). V was cut by 2 bases and J by 2 bases, with 10 bases left in between. Germline V CDR1 and CDR2: SEHNR, FQNEAQ (reference sequence). The CDR3 has 14 residues. CDR3 sequence (DNA): TGTGCCAGCAGCTTATCAGGGTCGGCCTACGAGCAGTACTTC. This codes for CASSLSGSAYEQYF.

This clone was seen a few times. V usage is TRBV21-1 and J usage is TRBJ2-4. TRBV21-1 is classified as a pseudogene. This CDR3 is built from 14 residues. CDR3 in amino acids: CASTLRGARNIQYF. For the CDR3, the DNA is TGTGCCAGCACCCTACGAGGGGCGAGGAACATTCAGTACTTC.

This clone was observed once. The V call is TRBV7-6, the J call TRBJ2-5; TRBD2 matches at 8 bases. The CDR3 runs 14 residues. In germline, CDR1 is SGHVS, CDR2 FNYEAQ. Trimming at V came to 5 bases and at J to 6 bases, leaving 8 bases not matched to a gene. The CDR3 loop is CASSLGTRRKTQYF. The DNA of the CDR3 is TGTGCCAGCAGCCTAGGGACTAGGCGAAAGACCCAGTACTTC.

The chain links TRBV15 to TRBJ1-1; D is ambiguous. CDR1 and CDR2 (germline): LNHNV, YYDKDF (reference sequence). The CDR3 contains 13 residues. Trimming removed 0 bases at V and 3 bases at J, with 5 bases between. In DNA form, the CDR3 reads TGTGCCACCAGCAGAGAAGGGTACACTGAAGCTTTCTTT. The encoded protein is CATSREGYTEAFF.

The chain carries TRBV10-3 and TRBJ1-2; the D gene is possibly TRBD1 (6 bases). This CDR3 comprises 14 residues. Germline V gives CDR1 ENHRY, CDR2 SYGVKD. V was trimmed by 2 bases and J by 8 bases, leaving 15 bases between them. CDR3 nucleotides: TGTGCCATCAGTGAGGAAACAGGGTTCAGAGGCTACACCTTC. This codes for CAISEETGFRGYTF.

This clone was counted only a few times. The genes are TRBV7-2 and TRBJ1-1; perhaps TRBD1 as D (5 bases). V was cut by 5 bases and J by 10 bases, with 23 bases left in between. This CDR3 comprises 15 residues. The germline gives CDR1 SGHTA, CDR2 FQGNSA. In DNA form, the CDR3 reads TGTGCCAGCAGCCCCGCGGGGGGGTTGGGTTGGGGAGCTTTCTTT. It encodes CASSPAGGLGWGAFF.

Only a few counts were recorded for this clone. The chain combines TRBV10-1 with TRBJ1-5, with D hard to call. There are 13 residues in the CDR3. Trimming pared 6 bases from V and 4 bases from J, leaving 10 bases between. Germline CDR1 and CDR2: WNHNN and SYGVQD (reference sequence). The CDR3 DNA reads TGCGCCAGCAGCCAGAGGTCAAATCAGCCCCAGCATTTT. This translates into CASSQRSNQPQHF.

The chain employs TRBV10-1 and TRBJ2-1, with 11 bases aligning to TRBD2. After removal of 2 bases from V and 4 bases from J, the junction contained 7 bases not matched to a gene. CDR1 and CDR2 from the germline V gene are WNHNN and SYGVQD (reference sequence). CDR3 size: 17 residues. CDR3 nucleotide sequence: TGCGCCAGCAGTGAGGGTAGCGGGAGGGCCTATTACAATGAGCAGTTCTTC. Residues: CASSEGSGRAYYNEQFF.

The V call is TRBV9, the J call TRBJ2-7; 14 nucleotides align to TRBD2. V gave up 0 bases and J gave up 4 bases; unmatched junction bases: 3. Germline assignment: CDR1 SGDLS and CDR2 YYNGEE. This CDR3 has 16 residues. Written as DNA, the CDR3 is TGTGCCAGCAGCGTAGAGGGACTAGCGGGAGATTACGAGCAGTACTTC. Amino acids: CASSVEGLAGDYEQYF.

The gene calls are TRBV10-2 and TRBJ2-4; TRBD2 might be the D (6 bases). The V gene's germline CDR1 is WSHSY and CDR2 SAAADI. The V end was cut by 5 bases, the J end by 6 bases, with 8 bases between. The CDR3 contains 12 residues. The CDR3 DNA sequence: TGCGCCAGCAGTTTGGGGGGAAACATTCAGTACTTC. It specifies CASSLGGNIQYF.

This chain links TRBV5-1 with TRBJ2-7, with 7 bases identical to TRBD2. CDR3 length: 19 amino acids. Losses at the gene ends were 0 bases for V and 0 bases for J; bases not matched to a gene: 15. Germline V gene lookup returns CDR1 SGHRS and CDR2 YFSETQ. In nucleotides, the CDR3 is TGCGCCAGCAGCTTGGGTTTGGCTAGCGGCCCACAGAGCTCCTACGAGCAGTACTTC. It is translated as CASSLGLASGPQSSYEQYF.

The chain links TRBV7-9 to TRBJ2-5; D uncertain. The germline V and J ends were trimmed by 0 bases and 1 base, with 21 bases remaining between them. This CDR3 contains 19 residues. Germline-derived CDR1 and CDR2 are SEHNR and FQNEAQ (reference sequence). CDR3 protein: CASSLALGVSTYIQETQYF. The CDR3 DNA is TGTGCCAGCAGCTTAGCGCTGGGTGTCAGCACCTATATCCAAGAGACCCAGTACTTC.